This entry lists 32 T cell receptor beta chains sequenced from one sample in a study of T cell responses to AZD1222 COVID-19 vaccine. Libraries were prepared by immunoSEQ multiplex PCR; TCRdb keeps only in-frame clonotypes and omits some of them. The table records about 73,000 clones, roughly 88% of them present only once. Material: peripheral blood, obtained on day 0 of AZD1222 vaccination. The receptors were gathered from an adult in good health.

This chain links TRBV7-2 with TRBJ1-5; unclear D gene. V gave up 1 base and J gave up 3 bases, with 13 bases separating them. There are 16 residues in the CDR3. The germline CDR1 and CDR2 sequences are SGHTA and FQGNSA. CDR3 DNA sequence: TGTGCCAGCAGCTTAGAGGGAGTGGGGTACAATCAGCCCCAGCATTTT. It specifies CASSLEGVGYNQPQHF.

The chain has TRBV9 and TRBJ1-5; a possible D gene is TRBD1 (5 bases). The CDR3 contains 15 residues. CDR1 and CDR2 from the germline V gene are SGDLS and YYNGEE. V was pared by 0 bases and J by 3 bases, with 10 bases between. In nucleotides, the CDR3 is TGTGCCAGCAGCGTAGACGGGGGGGACAATCAGCCCCAGCATTTT. Its translation is CASSVDGGDNQPQHF.

This chain links TRBV6-5 with TRBJ2-7, with D possibly being TRBD1 (5 bases). Germline loops: CDR1 MNHEY, CDR2 SVGAGI. V dropped 10 bases and J dropped 6 bases, with 13 bases sitting between them. The CDR3 contains 11 residues. CDR3 residues: CAIGEGLEQYF. In DNA, the CDR3 is TGTGCCATAGGGGAAGGGCTCGAGCAGTACTTC.

The chain carries TRBV19 and TRBJ1-1; D is undetermined. Trimming removed 7 bases from V and 0 bases from J, with 9 bases in between. This CDR3 has 13 amino acids. The germline CDR1 and CDR2 sequences are LNHDA and SQIVND (reference sequence). CDR3 sequence (DNA): TGTGCCAGTAAGGAGGGTATGAACACTGAAGCTTTCTTT. Residues: CASKEGMNTEAFF.

The chain has TRBV7-3 and TRBJ2-5; weak D call: TRBD1 (6 bases). This CDR3 has 15 amino acids. Germline V gives CDR1 SGHTA, CDR2 FQGTGA. Deletions cut 5 bases from V and 4 bases from J, with 17 bases between. CDR3 residues: CASSRSGTKGETQYF. The CDR3 nucleotides are TGTGCCAGCAGCCGATCCGGGACAAAGGGAGAGACCCAGTACTTC.

This chain links TRBV6-5 with TRBJ1-5; D remains unclear. Looked up from germline, CDR1 is MNHEY and CDR2 is SVGAGI. The V end lost 9 bases, the J end lost 0 bases, and 12 bases lay between the germline ends. This CDR3 spans 14 amino acids. The CDR3 DNA reads TGTGCCAGAACCTCAGAGTATAGCAATCAGCCCCAGCATTTT. Encoded protein: CARTSEYSNQPQHF.

V usage is TRBV5-5 and J usage is TRBJ1-6; D perhaps matches TRBD1 (5 bases). This CDR3 region has 15 residues. The germline V gene encodes CDR1 SGHKS and CDR2 YYEKEE (reference sequence). Trimming stripped 1 base from V and 9 bases from J, with 14 bases between. The CDR3 DNA is TGTGCCAGCAGCTTGAGCAGGGAGGGACTTTCACCCCTCCACTTT. This translates into CASSLSREGLSPLHF.

This sequence joins TRBV6-5 and TRBJ1-1; a weak D match, TRBD1 (5 bases). Trimming took 8 bases from V and 3 from J, leaving 19 bases between them. CDR3 length: 15 residues. Germline V gene data show CDR1 as MNHEY and CDR2 as SVGAGI. The CDR3 spells CASGGGSKPDTEAFF. The DNA of the CDR3 is TGTGCCAGCGGGGGAGGGTCAAAACCCGACACTGAAGCTTTCTTT.

The rearrangement links TRBV20-1 to TRBJ1-1, with D perhaps TRBD1 (5 bases). Germline V lookup: CDR1 DFQATT, CDR2 SNEGSKA (reference sequence). The CDR3 length is 11 residues. The V end was cut by 3 bases, the J end by 8 bases, with 10 bases between. CDR3 DNA: TGCAGTGCTAGGGGAGCAGGGGAAGCTTTCTTT. Protein sequence: CSARGAGEAFF.

The genes are TRBV24-1 and TRBJ1-5; D not resolved. Per the germline V gene, CDR1 is KGHDR and CDR2 is SFDVKD. The CDR3 covers 14 residues. V was pared by 1 base and J by 4 bases, with 7 bases between. CDR3 amino acids: CATSDLGGNQPQHF. In DNA, the CDR3 is TGTGCCACCAGTGATTTAGGCGGGAATCAGCCCCAGCATTTT.

This chain links TRBV11-3 with TRBJ2-7; 7 bases line up with TRBD1. The length of the CDR3 is 14 residues. In germline, CDR1 is SGHNT, CDR2 YENEEA. The V segment lost 0 bases and the J segment 4 bases; nucleotides outside the gene matches: 3. The CDR3 DNA follows: TGTGCCAGCAGCTTAGAGACAGGGTGGTACGAGCAGTACTTC. Amino acids: CASSLETGWYEQYF. The entire variable domain, with the rest obtained from reference TRBV11-3 and TRBJ2-7, is as follows: EAGVVQSPRYKIIEKKQPVAFWCNPISGHNTLYWYLQNLGQGPELLIRYENEEAVDDSQLPKDRFSAERLKGVDSTLKIQPAELGDSAVYLCASSLETGWYEQYFGPGTRLTVT.

The chain couples TRBV30 to TRBJ1-3, with a weak D call TRBD1 (6 bases). This CDR3 is built from 14 residues. Trimming left V 2 bases short and J 16 bases short, with 24 bases between. In germline, CDR1 is GTSNPN, CDR2 SVGIG (reference sequence). CDR3 DNA sequence: TGTGCCTGGAGTTGGGACAACATCCCGCGCGTGAATTATTTT. Amino acid sequence: CAWSWDNIPRVNYF.

This chain connects TRBV20-1 to TRBJ2-1, with no clear D. The length of the CDR3 is 15 residues. The germline CDR1 and CDR2 sequences are DFQATT and SNEGSKA (reference sequence). V lost 3 bases and J 2 bases, leaving 14 bases between the germline ends. The CDR3 nucleotides are TGCAGTGCTAGTTCTCGAGGTCCAACCTACAATGAGCAGTTCTTC. Amino acid sequence: CSASSRGPTYNEQFF.

The rearrangement links TRBV11-2 to TRBJ2-2; possible D gene TRBD2, 6 bases. Germline CDR1 reads SGHAT; CDR2 reads FQNNGV. This CDR3 has 16 residues. The germline V and J ends were trimmed by 4 bases and 4 bases, with 16 bases remaining between them. The CDR3 region has the DNA TGTGCCAGCAGCTCCATGACTAGGACCCTCACCGGGGAGCTGTTTTTT. Protein sequence: CASSSMTRTLTGELFF.

The chain carries TRBV11-2 and TRBJ2-3, with 7 bases aligning to TRBD1. Germline CDR1 reads SGHAT; CDR2 reads FQNNGV. The CDR3 is 15 amino acids. V lost 1 base and J lost 2; bases outside the gene matches: 3. CDR3 residues: CASSLGDSSTDTQYF. The DNA for the CDR3 is TGTGCCAGCAGCTTAGGGGACAGCTCCACAGATACGCAGTATTTT.

This chain connects TRBV4-2 to TRBJ2-1, with TRBD1 matching over 9 bases. Trimming at V came to 3 bases and at J to 3 bases, leaving 9 bases not matched to a gene. The CDR3 extends over 17 amino acids. Per germline, CDR1 LGHNA and CDR2 YNFKEQ. The CDR3 loop is CASSQRQGVDLYNEQFF. In DNA, the CDR3 is TGTGCCAGCAGCCAGAGACAGGGGGTAGACCTCTACAATGAGCAGTTCTTC.

The chain carries TRBV28 and TRBJ2-7, with D perhaps TRBD2 (6 bases). Trimming removed 4 bases at V and 3 bases at J, with 16 bases between. The CDR3 has 15 amino acids. The germline CDR1 and CDR2 sequences are MDHEN and SYDVKM. The CDR3 region is CASSSNPSAVYEQYF. The CDR3 DNA follows: TGTGCCAGCAGTTCAAACCCTAGCGCGGTCTACGAGCAGTACTTC.

V gene TRBV2 combines with J gene TRBJ2-5, with D possibly TRBD1 on 5 matching bases. V was shortened by 3 bases and J by 3 bases, with 5 bases between the two germline ends. CDR3 length equals 12 residues. In germline, CDR1 is SNHLY, CDR2 FYNNEI. The CDR3 here is CASSDREETQYF. CDR3 sequence (DNA): TGTGCCAGCAGTGACAGGGAAGAGACCCAGTACTTC.

The V gene is TRBV5-1, the J gene TRBJ2-3; 10 nucleotides agree with TRBD1. The germline gives CDR1 SGHRS, CDR2 YFSETQ. V lost 7 bases to trimming and J lost 5 bases; unmatched junction nucleotides: 4. The CDR3 is made up of 13 amino acids. The CDR3 sequence: CASGGQGVDTQYF. CDR3 bases: TGCGCCAGCGGAGGACAGGGGGTAGATACGCAGTATTTT. The full variable domain, its missing parts supplied by reference TRBV5-1 and TRBJ2-3, is KAGVTQTPRYLIKTRGQQVTLSCSPISGHRSVSWYQQTPGQGLQFLFEYFSETQRNKGNFPGRFSGRQFSNSRSEMNVSTLELGDSALYLCASGGQGVDTQYFGPGTRLTVL.

The chain joins TRBV14 to TRBJ2-1; possibly TRBD1 or TRBD2 for D (5 bases each). This CDR3 has 17 amino acids. Trimming cost V 3 bases and J 0 bases, with 15 bases left between them. The V gene's germline CDR1 is SGHDN and CDR2 FVKESK. This CDR3 is CASSHQTEGSSYNEQFF. CDR3 sequence (DNA): TGTGCCAGCAGCCATCAAACCGAGGGGTCCTCCTACAATGAGCAGTTCTTC.

The V and J genes are TRBV28 and TRBJ2-5; D gene ambiguous. Germline CDR1 is MDHEN and CDR2 is SYDVKM. Trimming pared 5 bases from V and 6 bases from J, leaving 16 bases between. The CDR3 length is 14 residues. CDR3 nucleotides: TGTGCCAGCAGTCCTACCGATGGGCGCAAGACCCAGTACTTC. Translating gives CASSPTDGRKTQYF.

The rearrangement links TRBV6-1 to TRBJ1-1; the match to TRBD1 covers 8 bases. Germline V gene data show CDR1 as MNHNS and CDR2 as SASEGT. V shed 2 bases, J shed 3 bases, and the junction held 5 bases outside the gene matches. This CDR3 contains 15 residues. In DNA form, the CDR3 reads TGTGCCAGCAGTGAATTGCCAGGGGGCTACACTGAAGCTTTCTTT. Protein: CASSELPGGYTEAFF.

The V and J genes are TRBV29-1 and TRBJ2-7; 9 bases match TRBD2. The CDR3 loop spans 14 amino acids. Germline loops: CDR1 SQVTM, CDR2 ANQGSEA. With 4 bases clipped from V and 3 bases from J, the junction kept 7 bases outside the gene matches. CDR3 nucleotides: TGCAGCGTTGTGGGGCTAGCGGGACTCTACGAGCAGTACTTC. Translating it yields CSVVGLAGLYEQYF.

This clone was seen a few times. This sequence joins TRBV5-1 and TRBJ1-1; 9 bases line up with TRBD1. With V trimmed by 5 bases and J by 5 bases, 10 bases remained unmatched. The CDR3 contains 15 residues. CDR1 is SGHRS, CDR2 YFSETQ, per germline. CDR3 nucleotides: TGCGCCAGCAGATCGGACAGGGGAGTTTCGACTGAAGCTTTCTTT. Amino acids: CASRSDRGVSTEAFF. The full variable domain, completed using reference TRBV5-1 and TRBJ1-1, is KAGVTQTPRYLIKTRGQQVTLSCSPISGHRSVSWYQQTPGQGLQFLFEYFSETQRNKGNFPGRFSGRQFSNSRSEMNVSTLELGDSALYLCASRSDRGVSTEAFFGQGTRLTVV.

The rearrangement joins TRBV3-1 (or the pseudogene TRBV3-2) to TRBJ2-7; D remains ambiguous. Deletions cut 1 base from V and 0 bases from J, with 7 bases between. Germline V lookup: CDR1 LGHDT, CDR2 YNNKEL (reference sequence). There are 14 residues in the CDR3. Written as DNA, the CDR3 is TGTGCCAGCAGCCAAGTACCCAGCTCCTACGAGCAGTACTTC. It encodes CASSQVPSSYEQYF.

The J gene is TRBJ2-3, the V gene TRBV9; TRBD2 might be the D (6 bases). Trimming removed 0 bases from V and 5 bases from J, with 10 bases in between. This CDR3 is built from 14 residues. The germline V gene encodes CDR1 SGDLS and CDR2 YYNGEE. The CDR3 nucleotides are TGTGCCAGCAGCGTAGCGGGGCGGGGAGATACGCAGTATTTT. It encodes CASSVAGRGDTQYF.

A single count supports this clone. V usage is TRBV28 and J usage is TRBJ1-1; TRBD1 might be the D (6 bases). Germline CDR1 and CDR2: MDHEN and SYDVKM. Trimming cost V 6 bases and J 6 bases, with 11 bases left between them. The CDR3 has 12 amino acids. The CDR3 spells CASSSGVPEAFF. Here the CDR3 DNA reads TGTGCCAGCAGCTCAGGGGTTCCTGAAGCTTTCTTT. The full variable domain, with the rest looked up from reference TRBV28 and TRBJ1-1, is DVKVTQSSRYLVKRTGEKVFLECVQDMDHENMFWYRQDPGLGLRLIYFSYDVKMKEKGDIPEGYSVSREKKERFSLILESASTNQTSMYLCASSSGVPEAFFGQGTRLTVV.

V gene TRBV6-5 combines with J gene TRBJ1-1; D possibly corresponds to TRBD1 (6 bases). The CDR3 contains 13 residues. The V end lost 5 bases, the J end lost 6 bases, and 13 bases lay between the germline ends. CDR1 is MNHEY and CDR2 is SVGAGI in the germline V gene. The CDR3 coding sequence is TGTGCCAGCAGTACTACAGGGTCGGCTGAAGCTTTCTTT. Its translation: CASSTTGSAEAFF.

This clone appeared a few times. The chain uses TRBV28 and TRBJ1-1; no clear D. This CDR3 is built from 15 residues. Per germline, CDR1 MDHEN and CDR2 SYDVKM. V lost 6 bases and J lost 4, with 18 bases in between. The CDR3 DNA is TGTGCCAGCAGATCGGGGTCGATCGATAGCACTGAAGCTTTCTTT. Amino acid sequence: CASRSGSIDSTEAFF.

This clone occurred a few times. The rearrangement joins TRBV6-5 to TRBJ1-5; no clear D. V lost 5 bases, J lost 4 bases, and 15 bases lay in between. The CDR3 loop spans 15 amino acids. CDR1 is MNHEY, CDR2 SVGAGI, per germline. Written as DNA, the CDR3 is TGTGCCAGCAGTCGGTATCAAAACCTTAATCAGCCCCAGCATTTT. It codes for CASSRYQNLNQPQHF.

The rearrangement links TRBV13 to TRBJ1-2; D gene uncertain. V was pared by 2 bases and J by 3 bases, with 7 bases between. This CDR3 spans 13 amino acids. Looked up from germline, CDR1 is PRHDT and CDR2 is FYEKMQ (reference sequence). In DNA form, the CDR3 reads TGTGCCAGCAGCTTACGGGGAGACTATGGCTACACCTTC. It yields the protein CASSLRGDYGYTF.

V gene TRBV1 combines with J gene TRBJ1-6. TRBV1 is a pseudogene locus. The CDR3 length is 14 residues. CDR3 in DNA: TGCACCAGCAGGAACGGGACGCGGGCTTCACCCCTCCACTTT. This encodes CTSRNGTRASPLHF.